These 10 T cell receptor beta chains were all obtained from the same sample, sequenced in a study of blood T cell repertoires in COVID-19. Some clones are missing from TCRdb's copy, which holds only in-frame ones; the method was immunoSEQ multiplex PCR. The sample holds about 64,000 clones, about 79% seen once. Sequencing was carried out using peripheral blood. The receptors shown here come from a woman between 55 and 75 years old with acute or convalescent COVID-19.

The V gene is TRBV6-5, the J gene TRBJ1-5; maybe TRBD1 (5 bases). The germline CDR1 and CDR2 sequences are MNHEY and SVGAGI. Trimming pared 6 bases from V and 4 bases from J, leaving 13 bases between. The CDR3 contains 14 residues. This CDR3 is CASSTDGGNQPQHF. The CDR3 DNA follows: TGTGCCAGCAGCACCGACGGGGGAAATCAGCCCCAGCATTTT.

This chain connects TRBV6-4 to TRBJ1-5, with D tentatively TRBD1 (5 bases). The CDR3 contains 13 residues. Trimming took off 8 bases at V and 7 bases at J, with 15 bases between the two ends. Per the germline V gene, CDR1 is MRHNA and CDR2 is SNTAGT. CDR3: CASPWGEYQPQHF. DNA of the CDR3: TGTGCCAGCCCTTGGGGGGAATACCAGCCCCAGCATTTT.

This chain joins TRBV6-4 and TRBJ2-2, with 10 bases matching TRBD1. The CDR3 loop spans 14 amino acids. Germline CDR1 and CDR2: MRHNA and SNTAGT. J was trimmed by 4 bases and V by 6 bases; bases with no gene match: 2. DNA of the CDR3: TGTGCCAGCAGGAGGGACAGGGGCACCGGGGAGCTGTTTTTT. It specifies CASRRDRGTGELFF.

The genes are TRBV2 and TRBJ1-5, with 8 positions matching TRBD1. In germline, CDR1 is SNHLY, CDR2 FYNNEI. This CDR3 is 12 amino acids long. J gave up 5 bases and V 6 bases, and 0 bases lay outside the gene matches. DNA for the CDR3: TGTGCCAGCAGACAGGGGGATCAGCCCCAGCATTTT. This translates into CASRQGDQPQHF.

The chain recombines TRBV7-9 with TRBJ2-7; D not resolved. The CDR3 runs 15 residues. Germline assignment: CDR1 SEHNR and CDR2 FQNEAQ (reference sequence). V lost 1 base and J lost 2, with 12 bases in between. The CDR3 region has the DNA TGTGCCAGCAGCTTAGATGGTACGGTTACCTACGAGCAGTACTTC. This sequence encodes CASSLDGTVTYEQYF.

V usage is TRBV10-3 and J usage is TRBJ2-1, with 10 bases aligning to TRBD2. Germline trimming cut 11 bases from V and 2 bases from J; bases unmatched to any gene: 6. This CDR3 spans 14 amino acids. Germline CDR1 is ENHRY and CDR2 is SYGVKD. The CDR3 spells CAAATSGTYNEQFF. In DNA form, the CDR3 reads TGTGCCGCCGCAACTAGCGGGACCTACAATGAGCAGTTCTTC.

The chain carries TRBV9 and TRBJ1-1, with D possibly being TRBD1 (5 bases). Trimming shortened V by 0 bases and J by 4 bases, and 10 bases separated the two germline ends. From germline, CDR1 is SGDLS and CDR2 YYNGEE. The CDR3 is 14 residues long. CDR3 nucleotides: TGTGCCAGCAGCGTAGTGGGGGAGGGCACTGAAGCTTTCTTT. Protein product: CASSVVGEGTEAFF. Drawing the rest from reference TRBV9 and TRBJ1-1, the complete variable domain is DSGVTQTPKHLITATGQRVTLRCSPRSGDLSVYWYQQSLDQGLQFLIQYYNGEERAKGNILERFSAQQFPDLHSELNLSSLELGDSALYFCASSVVGEGTEAFFGQGTRLTVV.

The rearrangement uses TRBV5-1 and TRBJ2-1, with a weak D call TRBD2 (5 bases). Trimming shortened V by 0 bases and J by 4 bases, and 11 bases separated the two germline ends. This CDR3 has 15 residues. CDR1 and CDR2 (germline): SGHRS, YFSETQ. The CDR3 DNA sequence: TGCGCCAGCAGCTTGGAGGCGGGCATGTACAATGAGCAGTTCTTC. It is translated as CASSLEAGMYNEQFF.

CDR3 amino acids: CASGWTGSINEQYF. CDR3 coding DNA: TGTGCCAGTGGGTGGACAGGGTCTATAAACGAGCAGTACTTC. V is TRBV19 and J is TRBJ2-7, with 8 bases matching TRBD1. CDR1 is LNHDA and CDR2 is SQIVND in the germline V gene (reference sequence). The CDR3 is made up of 14 amino acids. Unmatched junction bases numbered 11, after V lost 8 bases and J lost 5 bases.

The chain joins TRBV6-5 to TRBJ1-2; D is unclear. V was cut by 4 bases and J by 8 bases, with 11 bases left in between. The CDR3 runs 12 residues. CDR1 is MNHEY, CDR2 SVGAGI, per germline. CDR3 loop: CASSSATEGYTF. The CDR3, as DNA: TGTGCCAGCAGTTCTGCGACGGAGGGCTACACCTTC.